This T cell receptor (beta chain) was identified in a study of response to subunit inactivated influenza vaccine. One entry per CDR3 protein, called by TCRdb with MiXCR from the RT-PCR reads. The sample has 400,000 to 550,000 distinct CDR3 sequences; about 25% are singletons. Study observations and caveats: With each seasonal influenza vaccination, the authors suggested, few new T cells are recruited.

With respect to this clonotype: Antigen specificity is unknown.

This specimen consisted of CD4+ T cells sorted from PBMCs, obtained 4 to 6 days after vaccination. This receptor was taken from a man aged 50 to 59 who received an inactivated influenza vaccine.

CDR3 coding DNA: TGTGCCAGCAGTGAAGCCAAAAACATTCAGTACTTC. Amino acids: CASSEAKNIQYF. The chain joins TRBV6-1 to TRBJ2-4; D unresolved. Germline-derived CDR1 and CDR2 are MNHNS and SASEGT. The V gene lost 0 bases and the J gene lost 3 bases, with 0 bases spanning the gap. CDR3 length equals 12 residues.